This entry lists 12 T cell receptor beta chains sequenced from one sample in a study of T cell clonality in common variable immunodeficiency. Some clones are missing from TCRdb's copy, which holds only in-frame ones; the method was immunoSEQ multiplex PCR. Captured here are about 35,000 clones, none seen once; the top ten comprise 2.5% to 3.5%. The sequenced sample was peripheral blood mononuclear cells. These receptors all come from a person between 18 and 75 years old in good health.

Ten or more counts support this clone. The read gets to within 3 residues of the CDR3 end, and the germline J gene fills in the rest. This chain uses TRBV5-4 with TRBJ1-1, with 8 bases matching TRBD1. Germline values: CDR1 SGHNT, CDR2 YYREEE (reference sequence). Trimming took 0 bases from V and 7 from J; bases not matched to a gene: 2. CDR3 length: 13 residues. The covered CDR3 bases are TGTGCCAGCAGCTTGGTTGGGACAGGTGAA. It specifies CASSLVGTGE. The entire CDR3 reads CASSLVGTGEAFF. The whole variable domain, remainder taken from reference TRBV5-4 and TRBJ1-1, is ETGVTQSPTHLIKTRGQQVTLRCSSQSGHNTVSWYQQALGQGPQFIFQYYREEENGRGNFPPRFSGLQFPNYSSELNVNALELDDSALYLCASSLVGTGEAFFGQGTRLTVV.

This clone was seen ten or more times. The CDR3 sequence: CASSLGTSGRAAEQFF. The sequenced part of the CDR3 DNA is TGTGCCAGCAGCTTGGGTACCAGCGGGAGGGCCGCTGAG. The rearrangement links TRBV5-4 to TRBJ2-1; 10 nucleotides agree with TRBD2. The read is 3 residues too short to cover the CDR3 end, so that end is filled in from the germline J gene. J was trimmed by 9 bases and V by 0 bases; bases with no gene match: 9. The CDR3 has 16 amino acids. The germline gives CDR1 SGHNT, CDR2 YYREEE (reference sequence).

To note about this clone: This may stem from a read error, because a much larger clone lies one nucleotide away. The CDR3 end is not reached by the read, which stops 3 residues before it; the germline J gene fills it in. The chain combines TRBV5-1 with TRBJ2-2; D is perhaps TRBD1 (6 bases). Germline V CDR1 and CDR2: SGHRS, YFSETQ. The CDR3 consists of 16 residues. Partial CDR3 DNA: TGCGCCAGCAGCTCAGGGGCAGGGGAAGTCGCGGAAAAG. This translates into CASSSGAGEVAEK. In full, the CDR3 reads CASSSGAGEVAEKLFF.

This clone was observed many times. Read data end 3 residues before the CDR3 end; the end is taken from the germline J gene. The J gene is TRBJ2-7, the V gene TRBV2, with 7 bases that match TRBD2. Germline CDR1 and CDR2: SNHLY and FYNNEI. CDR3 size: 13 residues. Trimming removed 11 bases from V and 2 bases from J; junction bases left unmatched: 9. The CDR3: CAGREGTTYEQYF. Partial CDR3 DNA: TGTGCCGGCCGTGAAGGGACTACCTACGAG. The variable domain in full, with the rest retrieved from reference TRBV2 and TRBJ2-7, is EPEVTQTPSHQVTQMGQEVILRCVPISNHLYFYWYRQILGQKVEFLVSFYNNEISEKSEIFDDQFSVERPDGSNFTLKIRSTKLEDSAMYFCAGREGTTYEQYFGPGTRLTVT.

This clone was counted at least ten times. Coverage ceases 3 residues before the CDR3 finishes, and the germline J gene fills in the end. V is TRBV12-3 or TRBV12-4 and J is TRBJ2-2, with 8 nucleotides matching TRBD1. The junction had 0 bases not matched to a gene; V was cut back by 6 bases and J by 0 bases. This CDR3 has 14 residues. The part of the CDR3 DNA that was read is TGTGCCAGCAGGACAGGGGCGAACACCGGGGAG. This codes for CASRTGANTGE. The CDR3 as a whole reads CASRTGANTGELFF.

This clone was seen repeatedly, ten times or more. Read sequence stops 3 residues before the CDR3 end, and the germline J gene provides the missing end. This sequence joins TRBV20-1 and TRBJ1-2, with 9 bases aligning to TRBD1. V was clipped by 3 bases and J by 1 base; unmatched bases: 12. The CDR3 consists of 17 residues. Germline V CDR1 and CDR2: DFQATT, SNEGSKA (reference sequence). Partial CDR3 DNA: TGCAGTGCTAGGTTTCGGGGCGGACAGGGGAGTAACTATGGC. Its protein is CSARFRGGQGSNYG. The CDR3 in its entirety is CSARFRGGQGSNYGYTF.

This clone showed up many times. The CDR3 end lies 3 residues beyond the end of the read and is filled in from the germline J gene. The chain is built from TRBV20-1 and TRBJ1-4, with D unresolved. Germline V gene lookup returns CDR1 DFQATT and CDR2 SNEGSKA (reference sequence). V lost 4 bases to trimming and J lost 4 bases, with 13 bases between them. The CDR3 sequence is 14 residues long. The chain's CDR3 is CSATPNLDNEKLFF. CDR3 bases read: TGCAGTGCTACTCCTAATCTTGATAATGAAAAA.

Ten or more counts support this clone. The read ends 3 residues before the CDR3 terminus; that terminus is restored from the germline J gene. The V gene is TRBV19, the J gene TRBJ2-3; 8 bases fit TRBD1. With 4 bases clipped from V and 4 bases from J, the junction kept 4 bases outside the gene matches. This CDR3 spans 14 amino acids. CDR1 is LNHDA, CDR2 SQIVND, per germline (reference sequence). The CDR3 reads CASSTGQGSDTQYF. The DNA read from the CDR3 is TGTGCCAGTAGTACCGGACAGGGCTCAGATACG.

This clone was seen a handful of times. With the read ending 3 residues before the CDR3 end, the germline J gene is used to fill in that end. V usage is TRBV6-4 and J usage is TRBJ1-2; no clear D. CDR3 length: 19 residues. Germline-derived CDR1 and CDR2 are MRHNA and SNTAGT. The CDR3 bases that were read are TGTGCCAGCAGTGACTCGAGGGCAAGGCGCTCCGAGCCCTGGTTGGGC. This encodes CASSDSRARRSEPWLG. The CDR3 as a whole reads CASSDSRARRSEPWLGYTF.

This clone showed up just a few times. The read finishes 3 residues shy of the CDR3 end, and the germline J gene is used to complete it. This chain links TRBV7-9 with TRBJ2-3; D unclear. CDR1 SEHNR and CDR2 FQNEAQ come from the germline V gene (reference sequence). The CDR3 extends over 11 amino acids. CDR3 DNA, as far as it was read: TGTGCCAGCAGCCAACAAGAGACG. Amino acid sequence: CASSQQET. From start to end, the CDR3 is CASSQQETQYF.

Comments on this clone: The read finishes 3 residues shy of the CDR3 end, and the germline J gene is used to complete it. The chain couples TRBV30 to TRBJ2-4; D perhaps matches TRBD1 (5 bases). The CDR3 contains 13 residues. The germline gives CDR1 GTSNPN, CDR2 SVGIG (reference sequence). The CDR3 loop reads CACQGLGGYGQYF. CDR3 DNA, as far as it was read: TGTGCCTGTCAGGGTCTGGGTGGCTATGGT. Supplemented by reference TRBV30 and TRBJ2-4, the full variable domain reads SQTIHQWPATLVQPVGSPLSLECTVEGTSNPNLYWYRQAAGRGLQLLFYSVGIGQISSEVPQNLSASRPQDRQFILSSKKLLLSDSGFYLCACQGLGGYGQYFGAGTRLSVL.

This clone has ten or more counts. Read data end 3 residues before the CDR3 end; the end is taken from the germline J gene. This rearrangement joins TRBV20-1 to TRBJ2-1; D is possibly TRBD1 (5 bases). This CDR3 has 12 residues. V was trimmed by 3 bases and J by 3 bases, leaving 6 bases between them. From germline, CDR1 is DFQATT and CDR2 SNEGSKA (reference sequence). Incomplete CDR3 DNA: TGCAGTGCTAGCAGGGTCTACAATGAG. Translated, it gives CSASRVYNE. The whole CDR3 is CSASRVYNEQFF.